These 25 T cell receptor beta chains share one sample of origin, sequenced in a study of T cells in Graves' hyperthyroidism and ophthalmopathy. It was RNA transcripts that yielded the amplified TCR beta CDR3 regions. Primed by the HTBI set, a first-round RT-PCR was run on the TCR CDR3. TCRdb passed the multiplex PCR reads through MiXCR, listing each CDR3 protein once. The table includes approximately 420,000 distinct CDR3 sequences, about 16% detected once. Material for sequencing was blood. The receptors come from a woman in her 30s with Graves' hyperthyroidism.

The chain has TRBV15 and TRBJ2-7; 9 positions match TRBD1. The V gene end was trimmed by 0 bases and the J gene end by 3 bases; junction bases not matched to a gene: 9. Germline V lookup: CDR1 LNHNV, CDR2 YYDKDF (reference sequence). The CDR3 is 17 amino acids. The CDR3 spells CATSRETGTGSRYEQYF. CDR3 nucleotide sequence: TGTGCCACCAGCAGAGAAACCGGGACAGGGAGTCGCTACGAGCAGTACTTC.

This clonotype was picked up many times. The chain links TRBV3-1 to TRBJ2-3; 7 bases are shared with TRBD2. This CDR3 region has 15 residues. Germline lookup yields CDR1 LGHDT and CDR2 YNNKEL (reference sequence). Losses at the gene ends were 4 bases for V and 5 bases for J; bases not matched to a gene: 9. The DNA of the CDR3 is TGTGCCAGCAGCCCGACGGAACTAGCGAAAGATACGCAGTATTTT. It translates to CASSPTELAKDTQYF.

This clonotype was detected only a few times. This chain uses TRBV6-1 with TRBJ2-4, with D possibly TRBD1 on 6 matching bases. The CDR3 sequence is 15 residues long. The ends were cut back, 0 bases at V and 6 bases at J, with 12 bases in the middle. Germline CDR1 MNHNS, CDR2 SASEGT. The CDR3 loop reads CASSEAGVGGNIQYF. CDR3 nucleotides: TGTGCCAGCAGTGAAGCGGGGGTAGGGGGAAACATTCAGTACTTC.

This clonotype appeared a single time. The rearrangement links TRBV14 to TRBJ1-2; D remains ambiguous. Germline V gene data show CDR1 as SGHDN and CDR2 as FVKESK. V was pared by 1 base and J by 10 bases, with 10 bases between. This CDR3 spans 12 amino acids. The DNA for the CDR3 is TGTGCCAGCAGCCAAGGCAGCCCGCCCTACACCTTC. Protein product: CASSQGSPPYTF.

This clonotype has just a few counts. The junction departs from germline at one end; a sequencing error may be responsible. CDR3 bases: TGTGCTAGCAGCTACGGCGCAGGGGGGCAAGAGACCCAGTACTTC. Its protein product is CASSYGAGGQETQYF. This rearrangement joins TRBV7-7 to TRBJ2-5; D is possibly TRBD1 (7 bases). The germline CDR1 and CDR2 sequences are SSHAT and FNYEAQ (reference sequence). There are 15 residues in the CDR3. The whole variable domain, remainder taken from reference TRBV7-7 and TRBJ2-5, is GAGVSQSPRYKVTKRGQDVTLRCDPISSHATLYWYQQALGQGPEFLTYFNYEAQPDKSGLPSDRFSAERPEGSISTLTIQRTEQRDSAMYRCASSYGAGGQETQYFGPGTRLLVL.

This clonotype was found many times. This CDR3 reads CASSWGRVAETQYF. The CDR3 DNA sequence: TGTGCCAGCAGCTGGGGCCGAGTCGCAGAGACCCAGTACTTC. The chain combines TRBV11-2 with TRBJ2-5, with D perhaps TRBD1 (5 bases). This CDR3 has 14 amino acids. The V gene lost 4 bases and the J gene lost 4 bases, with 13 bases spanning the gap. From germline, CDR1 is SGHAT and CDR2 FQNNGV. Full variable domain (remainder filled in from reference TRBV11-2 and TRBJ2-5): EAGVAQSPRYKIIEKRQSVAFWCNPISGHATLYWYQQILGQGPKLLIQFQNNGVVDDSQLPKDRFSAERLKGVDSTLKIQPAKLEDSAVYLCASSWGRVAETQYFGPGTRLLVL.

The table lists this clonotype with many counts. This rearrangement joins TRBV12-3 or TRBV12-4 to TRBJ2-1, with 7 bases matching TRBD1. J gave up 9 bases and V 3 bases, and 2 bases lay outside the gene matches. CDR3 size: 12 residues. The CDR3: CASSLDRFEQFF. CDR3 DNA: TGTGCCAGCAGTTTGGACAGGTTTGAGCAGTTCTTC.

This clonotype has at least ten counts. The rearrangement uses TRBV19 and TRBJ2-5, with TRBD1 identical over 7 bases. Germline-derived CDR1 and CDR2 are LNHDA and SQIVND (reference sequence). The V gene end was trimmed by 6 bases and the J gene end by 2 bases; junction bases not matched to a gene: 6. The CDR3 runs 14 residues. This chain's CDR3 is CASRPGQTQETQYF. CDR3 sequence (DNA): TGTGCCAGTAGACCGGGACAGACACAAGAGACCCAGTACTTC.

V gene TRBV19 combines with J gene TRBJ1-2; TRBD1 is a possible D gene (6 bases). This CDR3 spans 15 amino acids. The germline gives CDR1 LNHDA, CDR2 SQIVND (reference sequence). V gave up 4 bases and J gave up 2 bases, with 14 bases separating them. In DNA form, the CDR3 reads TGTGCCAGTAGTAAGCCGGGGGCTATAAACTATGGCTACACCTTC. Translation gives CASSKPGAINYGYTF. The complete variable domain, with remaining parts taken from reference TRBV19 and TRBJ1-2, reads DGGITQSPKYLFRKEGQNVTLSCEQNLNHDAMYWYRQDPGQGLRLIYYSQIVNDFQKGDIAEGYSVSREKKESFPLTVTSAQKNPTAFYLCASSKPGAINYGYTFGSGTRLTVV.

This chain connects TRBV7-8 to TRBJ1-4, with 7 bases that match TRBD1. V trimming: 5 bases; J trimming: 1 base; junction bases outside the gene matches: 1. The CDR3 runs 14 residues. Germline lookup yields CDR1 SGHVS and CDR2 FQNEAQ. In DNA form, the CDR3 reads TGTGCCAGCAGCAACAGGGGAACTAATGAAAAACTGTTTTTT. Translated: CASSNRGTNEKLFF.

The gene calls are TRBV11-2 and TRBJ2-7; no clear D gene. Germline V gives CDR1 SGHAT, CDR2 FQNNGV. This CDR3 spans 15 amino acids. With 5 bases removed from V and 3 bases from J, the gap between germline ends came to 17 bases. CDR3 in amino acids: CASSHGTPGYYEQYF. CDR3 DNA: TGTGCCAGCAGCCACGGAACCCCTGGATACTACGAGCAGTACTTC.

This clonotype appeared many times. V and J are TRBV27 and TRBJ1-1; the D is unclear. The germline V gene encodes CDR1 MNHEY and CDR2 SMNVEV (reference sequence). The CDR3 has 12 residues. V was trimmed by 8 bases and J by 5 bases, leaving 12 bases between them. CDR3 sequence reads: CASGRVGTEAFF. DNA for the CDR3: TGTGCCAGCGGGAGAGTGGGGACTGAAGCTTTCTTT.

This clonotype has at least ten counts. This chain connects TRBV10-3 to TRBJ2-1; TRBD2 matches at 11 bases. Germline V gene data show CDR1 as ENHRY and CDR2 as SYGVKD. This CDR3 is 20 amino acids long. The V segment lost 7 bases and the J segment 2 bases; nucleotides outside the gene matches: 19. CDR3 in amino acids: CAIKGDIAGGPGSAYNEQFF. CDR3 DNA: TGTGCCATCAAAGGGGATATAGCGGGAGGGCCAGGGAGCGCCTACAATGAGCAGTTCTTC.

In its sample, this clonotype was seen many times. The CDR3: CASSPRFSYNEQFF. The CDR3 nucleotides are TGTGCCAGCTCTCCCCGTTTCTCCTACAATGAGCAGTTCTTC. V gene TRBV27 combines with J gene TRBJ2-1; no clear D gene. Trimming cost V 8 bases and J 0 bases, with 11 bases left between them. The CDR3 has 14 amino acids. Germline values: CDR1 MNHEY, CDR2 SMNVEV (reference sequence).

This clonotype was picked up a small number of times. The CDR3 region is CASSFLLGAGANVLTF. CDR3 DNA: TGTGCCAGCAGTTTTTTGTTAGGGGCTGGGGCCAACGTCCTGACTTTC. The chain uses TRBV6-1 and TRBJ2-6, with D possibly matching TRBD1 (5 bases). V was cut by 5 bases and J by 2 bases, with 13 bases left in between. Germline loops: CDR1 MNHNS, CDR2 SASEGT. The CDR3 loop spans 16 amino acids.

Ten or more counts support this clonotype. The rearrangement links TRBV30 to TRBJ1-1, with D perhaps matching TRBD1 (5 bases). Germline V lookup: CDR1 GTSNPN, CDR2 SVGIG (reference sequence). The CDR3 consists of 12 residues. The V end was cut by 2 bases, the J end by 6 bases, with 10 bases between. CDR3 coding DNA: TGTGCCTGGAGTTCTGGGGGGGCTGAAGCTTTCTTT. As protein: CAWSSGGAEAFF. Using reference TRBV30 and TRBJ1-1 for the parts outside the CDR3, the full variable domain is SQTIHQWPATLVQPVGSPLSLECTVEGTSNPNLYWYRQAAGRGLQLLFYSVGIGQISSEVPQNLSASRPQDRQFILSSKKLLLSDSGFYLCAWSSGGAEAFFGQGTRLTVV.

This clonotype occurred many times. J is TRBJ2-1 and V is TRBV3-1; either TRBD1 or TRBD2 may fit D (6 bases each). Germline values: CDR1 LGHDT, CDR2 YNNKEL (reference sequence). V lost 6 bases to trimming and J lost 7 bases, with 19 bases between them. The CDR3 runs to 15 residues. CDR3 bases: TGTGCCAGCAGTATAATGAGGCGAGGGGGGAATGAGCAGTTCTTC. Translation gives CASSIMRRGGNEQFF.

This clonotype was picked up a small number of times. The gene calls are TRBV4-1 and TRBJ1-3, with D uncertain. CDR1 is MGHRA and CDR2 is YSYEKL in the germline V gene. The CDR3 spans 16 residues. V lost 0 bases and J lost 2, with 11 bases in between. This CDR3 is CASSQDWSGAGNTIYF. The CDR3, as DNA: TGCGCCAGCAGCCAAGATTGGTCGGGAGCTGGAAACACCATATATTTT.

V is TRBV27 and J is TRBJ1-5; a weak D match, TRBD1 (5 bases). The CDR3 runs to 16 residues. V was trimmed by 3 bases and J by 7 bases, leaving 19 bases between them. Germline lookup yields CDR1 MNHEY and CDR2 SMNVEV (reference sequence). CDR3 amino acids: CASSLVGRGGDQPQHF. For the CDR3, the DNA is TGTGCCAGCAGTTTGGTCGGGCGGGGGGGGGACCAGCCCCAGCATTTT.

The table lists this clonotype with many counts. The gene calls are TRBV7-2 and TRBJ1-1, with 8 bases lining up with TRBD1. The CDR3 has 16 residues. V shed 2 bases, J shed 1 base, and the junction held 6 bases outside the gene matches. The germline gives CDR1 SGHTA, CDR2 FQGNSA. The CDR3: CASSLITGQENTEAFF. The CDR3 region has the DNA TGTGCCAGCAGCTTAATCACGGGACAGGAGAACACTGAAGCTTTCTTT.

This clonotype was picked up many times. The V call is TRBV6-1, the J call TRBJ2-3; TRBD1 is a possible D gene (6 bases). This CDR3 has 14 residues. Between the trimmed V and J ends, which lost 6 bases and 2 bases, there was a span of 12 bases. Per the germline V gene, CDR1 is MNHNS and CDR2 is SASEGT. In nucleotides, the CDR3 is TGTGCCAGCAGATGGGGGCAGATCACAGATACGCAGTATTTT. Its protein product is CASRWGQITDTQYF.

The V call is TRBV4-1, the J call TRBJ2-2, with D perhaps assigned TRBD1 or TRBD2 (5 bases each). In germline, CDR1 is MGHRA, CDR2 YSYEKL. Between the trimmed V and J ends, which lost 3 bases and 4 bases, there was a span of 9 bases. CDR3 length: 14 amino acids. The CDR3 DNA is TGCGCCAGCAGCCAGGGACGGTTCACCGGGGAGCTGTTTTTT. The encoded protein is CASSQGRFTGELFF.

The sample holds many counts of this clonotype. The chain couples TRBV2 to TRBJ1-4; D uncertain. Germline lookup yields CDR1 SNHLY and CDR2 FYNNEI. With 2 bases removed from V and 5 bases from J, the gap between germline ends came to 12 bases. The CDR3 covers 15 residues. CDR3 loop: CASSEWGARNEKLFF. The DNA of the CDR3 is TGTGCCAGCAGTGAATGGGGAGCCAGAAATGAAAAACTGTTTTTT.

This clonotype was counted at least ten times. The V gene is TRBV28, the J gene TRBJ2-1; D is ambiguous. From germline, CDR1 is MDHEN and CDR2 SYDVKM. CDR3 length equals 15 residues. The germline V and J ends were trimmed by 8 bases and 5 bases, with 19 bases remaining between them. The DNA of the CDR3 is TGTGCCAGCTCGAGGCCACTGCTTGATAACAATGAGCAGTTCTTC. This codes for CASSRPLLDNNEQFF.

This clonotype was counted a few times. J is TRBJ1-2 and V is TRBV19, with D perhaps TRBD1 (6 bases). Germline loops: CDR1 LNHDA, CDR2 SQIVND (reference sequence). Trimming cost V 7 bases and J 7 bases, with 16 bases left between them. This CDR3 is built from 13 residues. CDR3 amino acids: CASTTGYGAGYTF. CDR3 nucleotide sequence: TGTGCCAGTACCACAGGGTACGGAGCTGGCTACACCTTC.